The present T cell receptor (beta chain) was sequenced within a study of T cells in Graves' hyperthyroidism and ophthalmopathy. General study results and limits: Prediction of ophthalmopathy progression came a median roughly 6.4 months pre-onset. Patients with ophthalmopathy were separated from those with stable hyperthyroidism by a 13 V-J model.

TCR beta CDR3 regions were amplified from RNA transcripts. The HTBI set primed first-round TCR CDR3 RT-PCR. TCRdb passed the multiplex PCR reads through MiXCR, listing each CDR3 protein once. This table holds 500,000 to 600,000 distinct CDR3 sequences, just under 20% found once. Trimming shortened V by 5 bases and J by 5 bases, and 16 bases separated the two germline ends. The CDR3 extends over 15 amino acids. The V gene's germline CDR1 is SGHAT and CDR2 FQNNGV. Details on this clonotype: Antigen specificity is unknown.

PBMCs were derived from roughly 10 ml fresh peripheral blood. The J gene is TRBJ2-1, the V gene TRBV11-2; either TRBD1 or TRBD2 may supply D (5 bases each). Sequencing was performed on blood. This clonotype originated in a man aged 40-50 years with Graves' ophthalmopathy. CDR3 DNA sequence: TGTGCCAGCAGCCAAGGCAGGGAGAGGGACAATGAGCAGTTCTTC. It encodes CASSQGRERDNEQFF.